This T cell receptor (beta chain) appears in the sequencing data of a study of regulatory T cells in long-lasting Graves disease. Study-wide points: Patients with persistent disease showed a bias toward TRBV28, TRBJ1-2 and TRBJ2-5.

The time point was: newly diagnosed GD, antithyroid drugs for less than 3 months. The TCR library was made from RNA extracted from PBMCs. Blood from the periphery, around 9 milliliters in all, was drawn into EDTA tubes. CDR3 size: 12 residues. V shed 5 bases and J shed 4 bases, with 8 bases lying between them. Sequencing libraries for TCR beta were prepared with iRepertoire HTBI primers and Arm-PCR of CDR3 regions. TCRdb fed the multiplex PCR reads into MiXCR, producing one record per CDR3 protein. The data contain around 480,000 distinct CDR3 sequences, about 17% of them singletons. About this clonotype itself: Its antigen is as yet unknown.

Another study also made use of these data, one on T cells in Graves' hyperthyroidism and ophthalmopathy.

This receptor was obtained from a man in his forties with Graves disease. The source material was peripheral blood mononuclear cells (PBMCs), sampled at new diagnosis, from a patient treated with antithyroid drugs. The genes are TRBV12-3 or TRBV12-4 and TRBJ1-1; D not resolved. CDR3 protein: CASSTMPTEAFF. In DNA, the CDR3 is TGTGCCAGCAGTACCATGCCCACTGAAGCTTTCTTT.